Sequencing of this T cell receptor (beta chain) was carried out in a study of blood T cell repertoires in COVID-19 (dated by TCRdb to the early 2020s). Context from the whole study: The collaborator samples originated in the United States, Italy and Spain and spanned the acute and convalescent phases of COVID-19. Where HLA class I and class II types were available, the types were taken from metadata supplied by the sample provider, not from assay-based typing. The samples were drawn from two sources: the first 160 participants of the ongoing ImmuneRACE study, and 950 to 1,500 subjects contributed by 6 global collaborators. The repertoires were released in a freely available public database meant as a resource for research on the immune response to SARS-CoV-2. The prospective study material was composed of cDNA or gDNA derived from T cells, B-cell-depleted T cells, or PBMCs. The dataset comprised deeply sampled blood TCRbeta repertoires from subjects exposed to, actively infected with, or recovered from COVID-19. Nearly every sample came with metadata listing a de-identified subject ID, COVID-19 status, age in years and sex.

With regard to this clone: Its antigen is unknown. The record has no base qualities; no much larger clone is one base away.

General study outcomes and caveats: Clinical and demographic metadata were provided uncurated, with the amount varying by source and participant.

The CDR3 spans 15 residues, from the cysteine through the phenylalanine. CDR3 DNA is the only sequence kept; it has 45 bases, read in frame from the first base. V loses 4 bases, J loses 0 bases, and the germline ends lie 10 bases apart. As encoded in the germline V gene, CDR1 is SNHLY while CDR2 is FYNNEI. TCRbeta CDR3 regions were amplified from genomic DNA using the immunoSEQ Assay, a bias-controlled multiplex PCR. Per the source publication's procedure: The number of nucleated cells in each sample was estimated by amplification of reference gene primers within the assay. Sequence reads were collapsed and filtered to measure the absolute abundance of every unique TCRbeta CDR3 rearrangement. For each sample, productive Simpson clonality was calculated as the square root of Simpson's diversity index over productive rearrangements. The clones in this table, taken by TCRdb from immuneACCESS, are in-frame only. Not every clone is retained; where verified, under half of the shortfall comes from an unresolved V gene, and the cause of the rest is unknown. V and J calls and clone size are given by that table; D and trimming were obtained from the DNA. Within this sample are 60,000 or so clones, with 85% to 90% of them counted one time only. Clones ranked in the top ten supply approximately 4.3% of the sample.

The collaborating institutions used their own protocols to collect whole blood in K2EDTA tubes. For TCRbeta analysis, collaborators shipped samples in one of three forms: frozen whole blood, isolated PBMCs, or DNA extracted from either of those sample types. The TCR sequence derives from a man aged 60 to 69 with acute or convalescent COVID-19. Sequencing was carried out using peripheral blood. The V and J genes are TRBV2 and TRBJ2-1; the D segment cannot be called with confidence. CDR3 loop: CASSARLASYNEQFF. The sequence in DNA is TGTGCCAGCAGTGCCAGACTCGCCTCCTACAATGAGCAGTTCTTC.